This TCR beta chain is from a study of blood T cell repertoires in COVID-19 (dated by TCRdb to about 2020). Study-level background: The collaborator samples originated in the United States, Italy and Spain and spanned the acute and convalescent phases of COVID-19. The dataset comprised deeply sampled blood TCRbeta repertoires from subjects exposed to, actively infected with, or recovered from COVID-19. Samples were obtained from the ongoing ImmuneRACE study (first 160 participants) and from 1,254 subjects provided by 6 global collaborators. The repertoires were released in a freely available public database intended as a resource for research on the immune response to SARS-CoV-2. The material from the prospective study consisted of cDNA or gDNA derived from T cells, B-cell-depleted T cells, or PBMCs. A de-identified subject ID, COVID-19 status, age in years and sex were almost always included in the sample metadata. HLA class I and class II types, where available, came from metadata supplied by the sample provider rather than from assay-based typing.

TCRbeta CDR3 regions were amplified from genomic DNA using the immunoSEQ Assay, a bias-controlled multiplex PCR. On the study's bioinformatics: The number of nucleated cells in each sample was estimated from the amplification of reference gene primers within the assay. Sequence reads were collapsed and filtered to measure the absolute abundance of every unique TCRbeta CDR3 rearrangement. For each sample, productive Simpson clonality was calculated as the square root of Simpson's diversity index over productive rearrangements. TCRdb retrieved this table from immuneACCESS and kept in-frame rearrangements only. Not all clones are present; in checked studies, unresolved V genes account for under half, and no reason is known for the remainder. V and J calls and clone size follow that table, whereas D and trimming were derived from the DNA. Here the sample has a few hundred thousand clones; about 84% occur a single time. The ten biggest clones cover roughly 1.6% of the sample.

Concerning this clone: Its antigen remains unidentified. No base quality values were provided; no much bigger clone lies one nucleotide off.

Each collaborating institution followed its own protocols to collect whole blood in K2EDTA tubes. For TCRbeta analysis, collaborators shipped samples in one of three forms: frozen whole blood, isolated PBMCs, or DNA extracted from either of those sample types. CDR1 SGHKS and CDR2 YYEKEE are derived from the germline V gene (reference sequence). Including cysteine and phenylalanine, the CDR3 has 14 amino acids. Only the CDR3 portion is preserved as DNA: 42 bases, with reading frame beginning at the first base. After removal of 0 bases from V and 1 base from J, the junction retains 0 bases not matched to a gene. What the study reported, not specific to this receptor: The amount of clinical and demographic metadata varied by source and participant and was provided uncurated.

This clonotype originated in a woman in her forties or fifties with acute or convalescent COVID-19. Specimen: peripheral blood. The V gene is TRBV5-5 and the J gene is TRBJ1-1; 7 central nucleotides agree with TRBD1. CDR3 sequence: CASSLGTGNTEAFF. The base sequence is TGTGCCAGCAGCTTGGGGACAGGGAACACTGAAGCTTTCTTT.